This TCR beta chain was sequenced for a study of T cell changes during pregnancy in multiple sclerosis. Sequencing was performed with immunoSEQ multiplex PCR; in TCRdb, only in-frame clones are kept and a portion is missing. The data hold around 80,000 clones, with just over 90% observed a single time. The CDR3 covers 14 residues. The V and J ends lost 5 bases and 2 bases respectively, with 11 bases between them. Germline CDR1 reads SEHNR; CDR2 reads FQNEAQ (reference sequence). The material was peripheral blood, obtained before pregnancy. The TCR was taken from a female donor with multiple sclerosis, enrolled in a pregnancy study. The chain is built from TRBV7-9 and TRBJ2-3, with a weak D call TRBD1 (5 bases). CDR3 DNA sequence: TGTGCCAGCAGCCAACGGACAATCACAGATACGCAGTATTTT. As protein: CASSQRTITDTQYF.